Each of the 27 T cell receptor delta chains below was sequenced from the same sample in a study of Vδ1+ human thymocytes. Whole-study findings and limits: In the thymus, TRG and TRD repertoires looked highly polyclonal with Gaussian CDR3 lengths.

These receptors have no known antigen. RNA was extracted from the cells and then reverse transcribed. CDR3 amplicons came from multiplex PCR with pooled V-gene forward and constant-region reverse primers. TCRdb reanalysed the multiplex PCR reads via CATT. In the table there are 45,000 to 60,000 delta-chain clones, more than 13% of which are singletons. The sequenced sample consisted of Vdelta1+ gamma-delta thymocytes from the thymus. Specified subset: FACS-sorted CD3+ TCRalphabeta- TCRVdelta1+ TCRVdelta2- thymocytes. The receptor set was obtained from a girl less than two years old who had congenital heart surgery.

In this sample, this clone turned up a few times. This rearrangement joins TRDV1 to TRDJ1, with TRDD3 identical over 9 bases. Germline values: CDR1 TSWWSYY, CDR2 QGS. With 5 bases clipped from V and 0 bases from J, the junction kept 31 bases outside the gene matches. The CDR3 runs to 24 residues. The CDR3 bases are TGTGCTCTTGGGAACGACAAACGAGGGGAAGGCGGGGGATACCGGGGGGGCTACACCGATAAACTCATCTTT. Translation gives CALGNDKRGEGGGYRGGYTDKLIF.

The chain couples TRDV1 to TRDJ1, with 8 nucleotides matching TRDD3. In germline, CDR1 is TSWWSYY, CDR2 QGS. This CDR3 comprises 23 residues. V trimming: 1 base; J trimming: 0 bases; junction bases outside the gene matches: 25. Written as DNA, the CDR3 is TGTGCTCTTGGGGAACGAGGGGCCTTAATGGGGGATCTCAACTATCCGTACACCGATAAACTCATCTTT. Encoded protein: CALGERGALMGDLNYPYTDKLIF.

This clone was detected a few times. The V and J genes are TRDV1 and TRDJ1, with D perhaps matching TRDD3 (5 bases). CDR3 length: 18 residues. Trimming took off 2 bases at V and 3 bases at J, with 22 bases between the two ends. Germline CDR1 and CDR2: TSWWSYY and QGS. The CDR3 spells CALGEIQLWGTYADKLIF. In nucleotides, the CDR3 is TGTGCTCTTGGGGAAATCCAACTTTGGGGAACGTACGCCGATAAACTCATCTTT.

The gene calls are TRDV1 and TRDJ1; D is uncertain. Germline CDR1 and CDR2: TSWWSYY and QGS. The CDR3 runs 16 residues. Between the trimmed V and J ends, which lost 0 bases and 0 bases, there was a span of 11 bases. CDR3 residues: CALGELAPADTDKLIF. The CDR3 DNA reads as TGTGCTCTTGGGGAACTTGCCCCCGCGGACACCGATAAACTCATCTTT.

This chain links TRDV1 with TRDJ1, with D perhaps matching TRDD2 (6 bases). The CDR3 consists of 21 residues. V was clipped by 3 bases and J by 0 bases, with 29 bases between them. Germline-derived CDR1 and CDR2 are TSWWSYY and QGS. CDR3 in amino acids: CALGDLFLGGRYRLDTDKLIF. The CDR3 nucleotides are TGTGCTCTTGGGGACCTCTTCCTTGGAGGGAGATACAGGCTGGACACCGATAAACTCATCTTT.

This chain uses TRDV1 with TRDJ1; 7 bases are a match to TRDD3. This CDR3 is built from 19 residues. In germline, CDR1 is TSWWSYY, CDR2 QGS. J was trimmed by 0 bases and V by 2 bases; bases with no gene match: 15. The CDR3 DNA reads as TGTGCTCTTGGGGAAGTACCTTGCTTAGGGGATAAGGACACCGATAAACTCATCTTT. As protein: CALGEVPCLGDKDTDKLIF.

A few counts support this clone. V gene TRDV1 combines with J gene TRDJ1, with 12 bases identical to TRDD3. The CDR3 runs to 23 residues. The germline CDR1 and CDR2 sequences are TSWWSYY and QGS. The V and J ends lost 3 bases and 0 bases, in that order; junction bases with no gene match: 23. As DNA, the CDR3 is TGTGCTCTTGGGGACCGGTCCTTCCTACCCCAAACTGGGGGATACACACACACCGATAAACTCATCTTT. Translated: CALGDRSFLPQTGGYTHTDKLIF.

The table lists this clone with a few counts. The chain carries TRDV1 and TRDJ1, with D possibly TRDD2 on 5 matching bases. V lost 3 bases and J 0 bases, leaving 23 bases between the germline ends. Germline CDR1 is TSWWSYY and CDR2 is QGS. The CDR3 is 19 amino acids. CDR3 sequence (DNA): TGTGCTCTTGGGGAGGTTCCCCCCTACTTCGGTGGTAACACCGATAAACTCATCTTT. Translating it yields CALGEVPPYFGGNTDKLIF.

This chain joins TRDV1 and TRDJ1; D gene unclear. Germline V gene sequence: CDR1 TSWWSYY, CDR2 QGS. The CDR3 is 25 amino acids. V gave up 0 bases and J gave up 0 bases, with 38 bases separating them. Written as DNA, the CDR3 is TGTGCTCTTGGGGAACTGGATTCTACTTGTCCCCCGATGGAGGGACGCCGAAGAGACACCGATAAACTCATCTTT. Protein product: CALGELDSTCPPMEGRRRDTDKLIF.

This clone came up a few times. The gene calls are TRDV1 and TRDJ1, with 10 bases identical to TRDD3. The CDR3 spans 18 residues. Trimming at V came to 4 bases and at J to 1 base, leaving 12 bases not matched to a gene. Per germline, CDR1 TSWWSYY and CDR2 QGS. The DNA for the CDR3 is TGTGCTCTTGGGGGTTCCAGCTCTTGGGGGATACCCACCGATAAACTCATCTTT. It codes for CALGGSSSWGIPTDKLIF.

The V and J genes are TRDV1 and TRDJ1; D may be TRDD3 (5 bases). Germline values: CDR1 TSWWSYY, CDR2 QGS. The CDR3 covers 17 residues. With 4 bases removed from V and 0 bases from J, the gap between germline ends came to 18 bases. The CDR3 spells CALGGRSLGPHTDKLIF. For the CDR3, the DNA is TGTGCTCTTGGGGGCCGATCCCTGGGACCCCACACCGATAAACTCATCTTT.

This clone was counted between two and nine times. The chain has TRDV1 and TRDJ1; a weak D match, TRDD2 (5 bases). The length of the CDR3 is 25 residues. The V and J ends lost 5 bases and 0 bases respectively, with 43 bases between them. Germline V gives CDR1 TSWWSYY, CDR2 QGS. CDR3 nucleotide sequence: TGTGCTCTTGGGCTACCGAAGGCCTTCGGGGTCGGCCTCGCGTATACACCCCCTTACACCGATAAACTCATCTTT. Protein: CALGLPKAFGVGLAYTPPYTDKLIF.

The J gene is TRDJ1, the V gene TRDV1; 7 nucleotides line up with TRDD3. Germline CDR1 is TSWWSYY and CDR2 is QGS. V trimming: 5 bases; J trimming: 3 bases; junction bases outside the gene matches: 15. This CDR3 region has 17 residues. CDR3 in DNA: TGTGCTCTTGGGAAACAGGCGGGGCCCTGGGGGCCCGATAAACTCATCTTT. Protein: CALGKQAGPWGPDKLIF.

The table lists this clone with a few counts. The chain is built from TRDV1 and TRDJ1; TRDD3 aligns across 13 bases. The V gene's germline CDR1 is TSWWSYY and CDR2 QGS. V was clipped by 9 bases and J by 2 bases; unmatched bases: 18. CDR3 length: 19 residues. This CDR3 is CALGIPLPTGGYGTDKLIF. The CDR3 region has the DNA TGTGCTCTCGGAATTCCGCTCCCTACTGGGGGATACGGGACCGATAAACTCATCTTT.

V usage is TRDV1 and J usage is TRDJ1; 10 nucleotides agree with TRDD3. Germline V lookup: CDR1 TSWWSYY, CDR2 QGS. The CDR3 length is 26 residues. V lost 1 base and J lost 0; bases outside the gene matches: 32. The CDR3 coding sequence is TGTGCTCTTGGGGAACGAAACAGCCCCCTTACCCTCGCGCGGTATGGGACTGGGGGATACACCGATAAACTCATCTTT. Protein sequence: CALGERNSPLTLARYGTGGYTDKLIF.

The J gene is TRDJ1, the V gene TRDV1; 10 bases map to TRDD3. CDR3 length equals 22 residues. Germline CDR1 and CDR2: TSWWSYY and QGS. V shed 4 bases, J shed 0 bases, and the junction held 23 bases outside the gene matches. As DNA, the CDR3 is TGTGCTCTTGGGGTCGAAGGGAAAATGAGGGGGATACGCGGGGCGGACACCGATAAACTCATCTTT. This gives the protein CALGVEGKMRGIRGADTDKLIF.

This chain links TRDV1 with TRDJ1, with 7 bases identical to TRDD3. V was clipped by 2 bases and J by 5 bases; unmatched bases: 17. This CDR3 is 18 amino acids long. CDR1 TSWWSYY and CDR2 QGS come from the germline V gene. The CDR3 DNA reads TGTGCTCTTGGGGAAAAATTCTATGGGGGACACGACCCAGATAAACTCATCTTT. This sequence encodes CALGEKFYGGHDPDKLIF.

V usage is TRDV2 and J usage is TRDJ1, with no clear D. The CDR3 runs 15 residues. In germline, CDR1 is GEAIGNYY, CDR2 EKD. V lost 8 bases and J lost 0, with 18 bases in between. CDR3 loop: CAYRASGPNTDKLIF. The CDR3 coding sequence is TGTGCCTACCGAGCCTCGGGGCCCAACACCGATAAACTCATCTTT.

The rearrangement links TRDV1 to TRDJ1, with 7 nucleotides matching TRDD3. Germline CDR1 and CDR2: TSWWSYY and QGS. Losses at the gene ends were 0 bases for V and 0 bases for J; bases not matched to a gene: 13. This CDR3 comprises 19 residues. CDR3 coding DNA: TGTGCTCTTGGGGAACTCCGGGCCACCCCCTGGGGGCACACCGATAAACTCATCTTT. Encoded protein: CALGELRATPWGHTDKLIF.

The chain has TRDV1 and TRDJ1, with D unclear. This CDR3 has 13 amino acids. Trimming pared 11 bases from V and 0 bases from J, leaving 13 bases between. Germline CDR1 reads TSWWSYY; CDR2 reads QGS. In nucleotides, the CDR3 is TGTGCTGTCCGAGGGCCCTACACCGATAAACTCATCTTT. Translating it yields CAVRGPYTDKLIF.

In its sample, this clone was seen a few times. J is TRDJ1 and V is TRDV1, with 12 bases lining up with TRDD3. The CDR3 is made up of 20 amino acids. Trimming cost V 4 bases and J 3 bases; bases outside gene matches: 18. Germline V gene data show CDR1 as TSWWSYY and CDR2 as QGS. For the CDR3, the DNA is TGTGCTCTTGGGGGACCCGCGGAAGAGTACTGGGGGATACTGTCCGATAAACTCATCTTT. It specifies CALGGPAEEYWGILSDKLIF.

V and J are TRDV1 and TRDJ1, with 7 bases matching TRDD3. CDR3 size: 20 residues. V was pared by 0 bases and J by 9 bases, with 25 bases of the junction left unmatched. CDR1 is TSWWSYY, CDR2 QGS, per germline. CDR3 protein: CALGELGSLPWGTRPDQLIF. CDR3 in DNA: TGTGCTCTTGGGGAACTAGGCTCCCTGCCTTGGGGGACACGCCCGGATCAACTCATCTTT.

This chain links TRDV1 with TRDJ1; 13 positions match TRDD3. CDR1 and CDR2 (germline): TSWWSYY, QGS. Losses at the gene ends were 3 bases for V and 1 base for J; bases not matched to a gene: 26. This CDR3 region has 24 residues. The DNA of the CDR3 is TGTGCTCTTGGGGAGTGGCCTTCCCGACACCACTGGGGGATACGGCGACGGGGCACCGATAAACTCATCTTT. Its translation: CALGEWPSRHHWGIRRRGTDKLIF.

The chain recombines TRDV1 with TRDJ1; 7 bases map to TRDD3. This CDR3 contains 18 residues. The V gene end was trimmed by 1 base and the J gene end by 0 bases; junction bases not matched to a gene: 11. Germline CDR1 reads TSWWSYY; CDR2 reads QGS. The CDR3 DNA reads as TGTGCTCTTGGGGAACAACCATTTGGGATACACAACACCGATAAACTCATCTTT. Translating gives CALGEQPFGIHNTDKLIF.

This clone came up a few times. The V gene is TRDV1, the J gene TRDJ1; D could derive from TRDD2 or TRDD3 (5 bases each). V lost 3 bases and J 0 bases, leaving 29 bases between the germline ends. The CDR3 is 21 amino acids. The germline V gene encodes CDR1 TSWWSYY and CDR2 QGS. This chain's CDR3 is CALGDGPTFGIPHTYTDKLIF. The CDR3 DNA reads TGTGCTCTTGGGGACGGGCCTACGTTTGGGATCCCTCACACATACACCGATAAACTCATCTTT.

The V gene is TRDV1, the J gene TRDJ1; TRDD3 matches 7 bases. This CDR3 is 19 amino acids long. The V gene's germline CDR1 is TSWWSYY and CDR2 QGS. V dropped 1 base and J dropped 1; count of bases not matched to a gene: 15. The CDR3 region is CALGEPHLGAGTLTDKLIF. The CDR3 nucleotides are TGTGCTCTTGGGGAACCCCACCTGGGGGCTGGGACGCTCACCGATAAACTCATCTTT.

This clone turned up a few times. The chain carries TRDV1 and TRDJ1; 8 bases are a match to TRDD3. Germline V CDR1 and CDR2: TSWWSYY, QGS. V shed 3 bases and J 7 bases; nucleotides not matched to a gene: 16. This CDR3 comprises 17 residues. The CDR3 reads CALGDWRSTGGLLKLIF. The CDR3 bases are TGTGCTCTTGGGGATTGGCGGAGTACTGGGGGGCTTCTTAAACTCATCTTT.